These 28 T cell receptor beta chains share one sample of origin, sequenced in a study of blood T cell repertoires in COVID-19 (dated by TCRdb to 2019 to 2021). The library relied on the immunoSEQ multiplex PCR assay. TCRdb obtained this table from immuneACCESS and retained in-frame rearrangements with V and J assigned. These tables miss some clones; where compared with another copy, unresolved V genes account for less than half of the shortfall, and the remainder is unexplained. This sample gives 250,000 or so clones in total; around 93% of them show up just once. Of the sample, approximately 1.2% is held by the ten largest clones. Specimen: PBMCs or T cells enriched from blood (not recorded which). Receptors were obtained from a human donor in a cohort exposed to, infected with or recovered from COVID-19 (not recorded which). The donor label of this sample is uncertain.

The chain carries TRBV2 and TRBJ2-5, with TRBD2 matching over 9 bases. V was clipped by 4 bases and J by 9 bases; unmatched bases: 9. The CDR3 contains 14 residues. Germline loops: CDR1 SNHLY, CDR2 FYNNEI. The DNA of the CDR3 is TGTGCCAGCAGTGGGGAGCGGGGGGCCGGGTCCCAGTACTTC. This gives the protein CASSGERGAGSQYF.

As regards this clone: Other nucleotide sequences from this sample produce the same CDR3. The CDR3, as DNA: TGTGCCAGCTCACCACTGGGAGACACTGAAGCTTTCTTT. This sequence encodes CASSPLGDTEAFF. V usage is TRBV18 and J usage is TRBJ1-1; D is undetermined. Trimming shortened V by 1 base and J by 3 bases, and 6 bases separated the two germline ends. The germline CDR1 and CDR2 sequences are KGHSH and LQKENI. The CDR3 extends over 13 amino acids.

The genes are TRBV29-1 and TRBJ2-2; D not resolved. The germline CDR1 and CDR2 sequences are SQVTM and ANQGSEA. The CDR3 is 10 residues long. Trimming took off 5 bases at V and 5 bases at J, with 3 bases between the two ends. Here the CDR3 reads CSVYTGELFF. CDR3 sequence (DNA): TGCAGCGTTTATACCGGGGAGCTGTTTTTT.

The CDR3 is CASSSTGATGELFF. CDR3 sequence (DNA): TGTGCCAGCAGTTCAACAGGGGCCACCGGGGAGCTGTTTTTT. The chain is built from TRBV6-5 and TRBJ2-2, with 7 bases matching TRBD1. Germline lookup yields CDR1 MNHEY and CDR2 SVGAGI. V lost 4 bases, J lost 4 bases, and 3 bases stayed unmatched. The CDR3 has 14 residues.

This chain uses TRBV9 with TRBJ2-3; 8 bases are a match to TRBD2. From germline, CDR1 is SGDLS and CDR2 YYNGEE. CDR3 length: 15 amino acids. Germline trimming cut 2 bases from V and 5 bases from J; bases unmatched to any gene: 7. The CDR3 DNA sequence: TGTGCCAGCAGCGTCACCCTAGCGGGCTTAGATACGCAGTATTTT. It codes for CASSVTLAGLDTQYF.

The chain uses TRBV30 and TRBJ1-2, with 7 positions matching TRBD1. The CDR3 is 13 residues long. With V trimmed by 5 bases and J by 9 bases, 12 bases remained unmatched. CDR1 is GTSNPN and CDR2 is SVGIG in the germline V gene (reference sequence). The CDR3 DNA reads TGTGCCTGGGATCCCTCCAGGGGGGATCGCTACACCTTC. It encodes CAWDPSRGDRYTF.

This clone was seen only once. The V and J genes are TRBV5-1 and TRBJ2-7; 9 bases map to TRBD1. CDR3 length: 15 amino acids. The germline CDR1 and CDR2 sequences are SGHRS and YFSETQ. Trimming at V came to 2 bases and at J to 5 bases, leaving 8 bases not matched to a gene. For the CDR3, the DNA is TGCGCCAGCAGCTTTACCGGGACAGGGAGGGACGAGCAGTACTTC. Translation gives CASSFTGTGRDEQYF. The full variable domain, with the rest looked up from reference TRBV5-1 and TRBJ2-7, is KAGVTQTPRYLIKTRGQQVTLSCSPISGHRSVSWYQQTPGQGLQFLFEYFSETQRNKGNFPGRFSGRQFSNSRSEMNVSTLELGDSALYLCASSFTGTGRDEQYFGPGTRLTVT.

The V gene is TRBV19, the J gene TRBJ1-2; 7 bases match TRBD1. There are 12 residues in the CDR3. Losses at the gene ends were 5 bases for V and 8 bases for J; bases not matched to a gene: 5. The V gene's germline CDR1 is LNHDA and CDR2 SQIVND (reference sequence). The CDR3 here is CASSLTGDGYTF. The DNA for the CDR3 is TGTGCCAGTAGTTTAACAGGGGACGGCTACACCTTC.

This clone was counted once. The V gene is TRBV27, the J gene TRBJ1-4; D ambiguous. V lost 6 bases, J lost 5 bases, and 19 bases lay in between. The CDR3 loop spans 16 amino acids. Germline V lookup: CDR1 MNHEY, CDR2 SMNVEV (reference sequence). The CDR3, as DNA: TGTGCCAGCAGGCCCGACAACCGAGTCATCAATGAAAAACTGTTTTTT. It codes for CASRPDNRVINEKLFF.

This clone was counted only a few times. This rearrangement joins TRBV5-1 to TRBJ1-1; maybe TRBD1 (6 bases). Germline CDR1 is SGHRS and CDR2 is YFSETQ. The CDR3 length is 15 residues. Trimming took 0 bases from V and 1 from J, leaving 10 bases between them. The CDR3 region has the DNA TGCGCCAGCAGCTTGGTGGGGGCGACGAACACTGAAGCTTTCTTT. It translates to CASSLVGATNTEAFF. Drawing the rest from reference TRBV5-1 and TRBJ1-1, the complete variable domain is KAGVTQTPRYLIKTRGQQVTLSCSPISGHRSVSWYQQTPGQGLQFLFEYFSETQRNKGNFPGRFSGRQFSNSRSEMNVSTLELGDSALYLCASSLVGATNTEAFFGQGTRLTVV.

The CDR3 bases are TGTGCCATCAGTGAGGAGCGGTTAACGACAGCTTTCTTT. Amino acids: CAISEERLTTAFF. The chain uses TRBV10-3 and TRBJ1-1; D call uncertain. There are 13 residues in the CDR3. V dropped 2 bases and J dropped 10 bases, with 14 bases sitting between them. Germline V gene sequence: CDR1 ENHRY, CDR2 SYGVKD.

V is TRBV21-1 and J is TRBJ1-1. TRBV21-1 is given as a pseudogene. The CDR3 totals 14 residues. The CDR3 here is CASSLPSGGAEAFF. Here the CDR3 DNA reads TGTGCCAGCAGCCTCCCGTCGGGAGGGGCTGAAGCTTTCTTT.

This chain joins TRBV2 and TRBJ2-7, with D perhaps TRBD1 (5 bases). Per the germline V gene, CDR1 is SNHLY and CDR2 is FYNNEI. The CDR3 is 13 amino acids. The V and J ends lost 11 bases and 7 bases respectively, with 21 bases between them. CDR3 in DNA: TGTGCCGGCGCTAGACAGTCGTATACAGAGCAGTACTTC. Translating gives CAGARQSYTEQYF.

This chain links TRBV19 with TRBJ2-1; D is possibly TRBD2 (6 bases). Germline V gives CDR1 LNHDA, CDR2 SQIVND (reference sequence). This CDR3 is 15 amino acids long. V was trimmed by 3 bases and J by 6 bases, leaving 15 bases between them. CDR3 DNA: TGTGCCAGTAGTATCAGGGCTAGCGAGGTCAATGAGCAGTTCTTC. Its translation: CASSIRASEVNEQFF.

The rearrangement joins TRBV5-4 to TRBJ1-3; the match to TRBD1 covers 7 bases. With 2 bases clipped from V and 1 base from J, the junction kept 6 bases outside the gene matches. CDR3 length: 16 amino acids. In germline, CDR1 is SGHNT, CDR2 YYREEE (reference sequence). This CDR3 reads CASSLNRGLSGNTIYF. CDR3 coding DNA: TGTGCCAGCAGCTTAAACAGGGGATTATCTGGAAACACCATATATTTT.

This clone was detected only a few times. The V call is TRBV7-9, the J call TRBJ2-5; TRBD2 matches at 7 bases. The CDR3 length is 14 residues. Germline CDR1 reads SEHNR; CDR2 reads FQNEAQ (reference sequence). After removal of 5 bases from V and 4 bases from J, the junction contained 7 bases not matched to a gene. CDR3: CASSARAGLETQYF. In DNA form, the CDR3 reads TGTGCCAGCAGCGCACGAGCGGGGTTAGAGACCCAGTACTTC.

This clone was recorded only once. The chain has TRBV5-1 and TRBJ2-7, with 8 bases fitting TRBD1. The CDR3 sequence is 14 residues long. In germline, CDR1 is SGHRS, CDR2 YFSETQ. J was trimmed by 4 bases and V by 4 bases; bases with no gene match: 7. The CDR3 region is CASSLDRGLYEQYF. The CDR3 DNA follows: TGCGCCAGCAGCCTTGACAGGGGCCTTTACGAGCAGTACTTC.

CDR3 sequence (DNA): TGTGCCAGCAGTGGGGCGGGGGGTCTGAACACTGAAGCTTTCTTT. Encoded protein: CASSGAGGLNTEAFF. The chain carries TRBV2 and TRBJ1-1; D might be TRBD1 (5 bases). Trimming cost V 4 bases and J 0 bases, with 12 bases left between them. This CDR3 region has 15 residues. The germline V gene has CDR1 SNHLY and CDR2 FYNNEI.

The chain uses TRBV9 and TRBJ1-5; unclear D gene. CDR1 and CDR2 (germline): SGDLS, YYNGEE. There are 15 residues in the CDR3. Trimming pared 3 bases from V and 0 bases from J, leaving 10 bases between. This CDR3 is CASSESGDSNQPQHF. The CDR3 DNA reads TGTGCCAGCAGCGAGAGTGGTGATAGCAATCAGCCCCAGCATTTT.

The V call is TRBV6-1, the J call TRBJ1-2; 8 positions agree with TRBD1. Germline assignment: CDR1 MNHNS and CDR2 SASEGT. The CDR3 has 15 residues. Trimming cost V 1 base and J 1 base; bases outside gene matches: 2. The CDR3 DNA reads as TGTGCCAGCAGTGAAGGGACAGGGAATAACTATGGCTACACCTTC. Its translation: CASSEGTGNNYGYTF.

The V and J genes are TRBV18 and TRBJ2-1; a weak D match, TRBD2 (7 bases). This CDR3 is built from 15 residues. Germline V lookup: CDR1 KGHSH, CDR2 LQKENI. V lost 1 base to trimming and J lost 7 bases, with 14 bases between them. As DNA, the CDR3 is TGTGCCAGCTCACCACGGGGGGGCCTTTTTAATGAGCAGTTCTTC. This gives the protein CASSPRGGLFNEQFF. Based on the CDR3 plus reference TRBV18 and TRBJ2-1, the full variable domain is NAGVMQNPRHLVRRRGQEARLRCSPMKGHSHVYWYRQLPEEGLKFMVYLQKENIIDESGMPKERFSAEFPKEGPSILRIQQVVRGDSAAYFCASSPRGGLFNEQFFGPGTRLTVL.

The chain joins TRBV18 to TRBJ2-7; no definite D call. CDR3 size: 12 residues. Germline V gene lookup returns CDR1 KGHSH and CDR2 LQKENI. V gave up 6 bases and J gave up 3 bases, with 9 bases separating them. The chain's CDR3 is CASSPRGYEQYF. For the CDR3, the DNA is TGTGCCAGCTCTCCGCGTGGCTACGAGCAGTACTTC.

The chain recombines TRBV7-8 with TRBJ1-1; tentatively, D is TRBD1 (5 bases). The CDR3 totals 16 residues. V was shortened by 2 bases and J by 3 bases, with 16 bases between the two germline ends. Looked up from germline, CDR1 is SGHVS and CDR2 is FQNEAQ. The CDR3 DNA follows: TGTGCCAGCAGCTTAATGGTCCGGCCGGGGGACACTGAAGCTTTCTTT. It translates to CASSLMVRPGDTEAFF.

The rearrangement joins TRBV5-1 to TRBJ1-1; the D gene is possibly TRBD1 (5 bases). Germline CDR1 and CDR2: SGHRS and YFSETQ. CDR3 length equals 13 residues. V was trimmed by 3 bases and J by 5 bases, leaving 11 bases between them. The CDR3 spells CASSYGAWTEAFF. The CDR3 coding sequence is TGCGCCAGCAGCTATGGGGCCTGGACTGAAGCTTTCTTT. Complete variable domain (other parts from reference TRBV5-1 and TRBJ1-1): KAGVTQTPRYLIKTRGQQVTLSCSPISGHRSVSWYQQTPGQGLQFLFEYFSETQRNKGNFPGRFSGRQFSNSRSEMNVSTLELGDSALYLCASSYGAWTEAFFGQGTRLTVV.

V usage is TRBV19 and J usage is TRBJ1-6, with a weak D call TRBD1 (6 bases). Germline V CDR1 and CDR2: LNHDA, SQIVND (reference sequence). With 3 bases removed from V and 14 bases from J, the gap between germline ends came to 14 bases. There are 13 residues in the CDR3. The CDR3 here is CASSMAGVVSLHF. CDR3 sequence (DNA): TGTGCCAGTAGTATGGCAGGGGTGGTATCCCTCCACTTT.

The chain uses TRBV19 and TRBJ1-2, with 9 bases identical to TRBD1. The germline V gene has CDR1 LNHDA and CDR2 SQIVND (reference sequence). J was trimmed by 4 bases and V by 5 bases; bases with no gene match: 8. This CDR3 has 15 residues. CDR3 sequence reads: CASSPRQGEGYGYTF. CDR3 bases: TGTGCCAGTAGTCCTCGACAGGGGGAAGGCTATGGCTACACCTTC.

This clone is a singleton in its sample. V gene TRBV10-3 combines with J gene TRBJ1-4; D ambiguous. V lost 9 bases and J 8 bases, leaving 16 bases between the germline ends. Germline CDR1 reads ENHRY; CDR2 reads SYGVKD. This CDR3 region has 13 residues. The CDR3: CAISGYHGEKLFF. In DNA, the CDR3 is TGTGCCATTTCGGGGTACCATGGCGAAAAACTGTTTTTT.

The chain combines TRBV5-6 with TRBJ2-2; 9 positions match TRBD1. Germline values: CDR1 SGHDT, CDR2 YYEEEE. The junction had 6 bases not matched to a gene; V was cut back by 3 bases and J by 9 bases. CDR3 length equals 14 residues. In nucleotides, the CDR3 is TGTGCCAGCAGCTCGGGACAGGGTATCTGGGAGCTGTTTTTT. Protein: CASSSGQGIWELFF.